The T cell receptor beta chain described here comes from a study of CD8 T cells in Susac syndrome. After extraction with the RNeasy kit, about 0.5 to 1 ug of the RNA was reverse transcribed using random hexamers. Amplification of TCR beta CDR3 was carried out by immunoSEQ multiplex PCR, which covered 54 Vbeta and 13 Jbeta segments. MiXCR, applied by TCRdb to the immunoSEQ multiplex PCR reads, yields one record per CDR3 protein. The sample shows some 120,000 distinct CDR3 sequences, roughly 94% of them seen only once. In this sample, this clonotype turned up a few times. Blood CD8+ and CD4+ T cells underwent high-throughput TCR beta sequencing. The study used treatment-naive patients who had stable or active relapsing-remitting disease as multiple sclerosis controls. Bulk CD8+ and CD4+ cells came from magnetic negative isolation; CD8+ TEMRA by FACS. Specimen: CD4+ T cells from PBMCs. This sequence was found in a human donor with multiple sclerosis.

Here the CDR3 reads CASSLATSGRAQETQYF. The CDR3 region has the DNA TGTGCCAGCAGCTTAGCCACTAGCGGGAGGGCCCAGGAGACCCAGTACTTC. The chain combines TRBV7-9 with TRBJ2-5; the match to TRBD2 covers 13 bases. Germline CDR1 and CDR2: SEHNR and FQNEAQ (reference sequence). V was clipped by 0 bases and J by 5 bases; unmatched bases: 6. This CDR3 region has 17 residues.